This T cell receptor (beta chain) was recorded in a study of CD8+ T cells in alopecia areata. At the level of the study: Percentage of affected scalp area was the basis on which treated patients' severity was scored. Findings of the study overall: Normal skin's resident alphabeta T cells are also sequenced in scalp samples.

Worth noting for this clone: Its matching antigen is unknown.

Treatment of the sample: oral pan-JAK inhibitor, 5-10 mg twice daily. Lesional scalp tissue (obtained by punch biopsy) and peripheral blood were collected from alopecia areata patients. RNA was isolated and reverse transcribed to cDNA, the sequencing template. Assay used: immunoSEQ multiplex PCR; TCRdb lists only in-frame clones, some missing. The data contain approximately 180,000 clones, approximately 52% of them singletons. The sample in question was CD4+ T cells sorted from blood, obtained at approximately week 60, from a patient treated with tofacitinib. The TCR comes from a human donor with alopecia areata.

CDR3 loop: CASSADRGKDSPLHF. The CDR3, as DNA: TGTGCCAGCAGTGCGGACAGGGGGAAGGATTCACCCCTCCACTTT. This sequence joins TRBV6-4 and TRBJ1-6; 10 bases align to TRBD1. The CDR3 spans 15 residues. CDR1 is MRHNA, CDR2 SNTAGT, per germline. J gave up 8 bases and V 4 bases, and 5 bases lay outside the gene matches.